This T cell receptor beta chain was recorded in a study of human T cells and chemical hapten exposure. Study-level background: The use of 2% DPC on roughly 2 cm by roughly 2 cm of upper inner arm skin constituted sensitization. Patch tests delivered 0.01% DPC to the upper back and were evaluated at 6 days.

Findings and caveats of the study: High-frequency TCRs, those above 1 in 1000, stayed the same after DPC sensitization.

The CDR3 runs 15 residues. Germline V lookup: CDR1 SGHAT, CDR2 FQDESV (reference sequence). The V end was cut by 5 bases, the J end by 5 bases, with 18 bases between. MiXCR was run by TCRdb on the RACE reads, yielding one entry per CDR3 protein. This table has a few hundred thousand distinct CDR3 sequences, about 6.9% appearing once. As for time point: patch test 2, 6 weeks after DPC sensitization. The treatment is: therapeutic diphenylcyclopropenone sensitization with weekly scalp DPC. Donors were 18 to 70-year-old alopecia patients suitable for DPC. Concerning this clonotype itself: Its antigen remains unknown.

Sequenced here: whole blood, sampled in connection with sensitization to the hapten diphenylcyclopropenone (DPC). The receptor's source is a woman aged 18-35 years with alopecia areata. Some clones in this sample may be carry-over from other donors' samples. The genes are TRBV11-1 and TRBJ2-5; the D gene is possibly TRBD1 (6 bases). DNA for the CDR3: TGTGCCAGCAGCCGAATTACAGGGCTGGGGGAGACCCAGTACTTC. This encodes CASSRITGLGETQYF.